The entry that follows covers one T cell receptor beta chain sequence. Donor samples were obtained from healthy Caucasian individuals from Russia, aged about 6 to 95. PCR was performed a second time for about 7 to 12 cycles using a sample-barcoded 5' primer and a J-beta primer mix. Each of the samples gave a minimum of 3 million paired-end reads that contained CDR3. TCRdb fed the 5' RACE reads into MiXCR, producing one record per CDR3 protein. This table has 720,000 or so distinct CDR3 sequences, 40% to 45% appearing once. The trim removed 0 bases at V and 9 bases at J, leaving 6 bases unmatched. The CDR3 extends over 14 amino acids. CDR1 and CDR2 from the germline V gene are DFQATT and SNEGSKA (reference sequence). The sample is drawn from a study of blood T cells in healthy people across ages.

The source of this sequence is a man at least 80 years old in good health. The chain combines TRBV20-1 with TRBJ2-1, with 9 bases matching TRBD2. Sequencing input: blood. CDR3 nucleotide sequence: TGCAGTGCTAGAGACCGGACTAGCGCCCCTGAGCAGTTCTTC. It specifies CSARDRTSAPEQFF.